Listed below are T cell receptor beta chains from one sample, sequenced in a study of regulatory T cells in long-lasting Graves disease. TCRdb recomputed calls from the multiplex PCR reads with MiXCR, one row per CDR3 protein. The repertoire holds about 450,000 distinct CDR3 sequences, with approximately 14% as singletons. The same data also contributed to another study, on T cells in Graves' hyperthyroidism and ophthalmopathy.

Sequenced material: peripheral blood mononuclear cells (PBMCs), taken at new diagnosis, from a patient treated with antithyroid drugs. These receptors were obtained from a woman between 50 and 59 years old with Graves disease. The CDR3 runs from the conserved cysteine through the conserved F or W. A D gene is named only where the DNA matches it firmly. Clone size is not always given. Where it is, it says once, few, many or a class for expanded clones.

clone_size	j_call	d_call	v_call	cdr3_nt	cdr3_aa
.	TRBJ2-2	.	TRBV5-1	TGCGCCAGCAGCTTACAGGGATCCGGGGAGCTGTTTTTT	CASSLQGSGELFF
many	TRBJ1-1	TRBD1	TRBV3-1	TGTGCCAGCAGCCACCGGACAGGGGGAAAGAACACTGAAGCTTTCTTT	CASSHRTGGKNTEAFF
many	TRBJ2-7	.	TRBV28	TGTGCCAGCAGTCTTCCGACTACACACTACGAGCAGTACTTC	CASSLPTTHYEQYF
many	TRBJ2-7	TRBD2	TRBV11-2	TGTGCCAGCAGTCCTATTAGCGGGAGGACTTACTACGAGCAGTACTTC	CASSPISGRTYYEQYF
.	TRBJ2-3	TRBD1	TRBV7-9	TGTGCCAGCAGCAGCAGACAGGGGGGGGCCACAGATACGCAGTATTTT	CASSSRQGGATDTQYF
many	TRBJ2-2	.	TRBV28	TGTGCCAGCACCCGAGGGGGAGCTGGTACCGGGGAGCTGTTTTTT	CASTRGGAGTGELFF
.	TRBJ1-5	.	TRBV12-3/TRBV12-4	TGTGCCAGCAGTATAACAGGGAGCAATCAGCCCCAGCATTTT	CASSITGSNQPQHF
few	TRBJ2-5	.	TRBV7-9	TGTGCCAGCAGCGCCGACTCAGGGGCCCAAGAGACCCAGTACTTC	CASSADSGAQETQYF
many	TRBJ1-1	.	TRBV29-1	TGCAGCGTTTGTGCAGGGTGGATGGGGGACACTGAAGCTTTCTTT	CSVCAGWMGDTEAFF
many	TRBJ2-7	.	TRBV2	TGTGCCAGCAAACGGGAATCCTACGAGCAGTACTTC	CASKRESYEQYF
many	TRBJ2-3	.	TRBV24-1	TGTGCCACCAGTGATGAGGGAGGCACAGATACGCAGTATTTT	CATSDEGGTDTQYF
many	TRBJ2-1	TRBD2	TRBV5-5	TGTGCCAGCAGCTTGGTCGGTGCCCGGGGGGTCAATGAGCAGTTCTTC	CASSLVGARGVNEQFF
few	TRBJ2-1	TRBD1	TRBV3-1	TGTGCCAGCAGCCAAGGGAAGGGGACAGGGATTCCCCTCACCCCGTTCTTC	CASSQGKGTGIPLTPFF
many	TRBJ2-1	.	TRBV7-9	TGTGCCAGCAGCTTAATGACTTTAGCCTACAATGAGCAGTTCTTC	CASSLMTLAYNEQFF
.	TRBJ1-4	.	TRBV11-2	TGTGCCAGCAGCGCGGATGCAACTAATGAAAAACTGTTTTTT	CASSADATNEKLFF
few	TRBJ2-7	TRBD2	TRBV29-1	TGCAGCGTTGAAATGGGACTAGTGGACGAGCAGTACTTC	CSVEMGLVDEQYF
many	TRBJ1-4	.	TRBV4-1	TGCGCCAGCAGCCAAGTGGGGATGGGTGAAAAACTGTTTTTT	CASSQVGMGEKLFF
many	TRBJ2-7	TRBD2	TRBV29-1	TGCAGCGTTGGGGGCCGGGACTACCCAAAACCTTACGAGCAGTACTTC	CSVGGRDYPKPYEQYF
few	TRBJ1-4	TRBD1	TRBV5-5	TGTGCCAGCAGCTTGCACAGGGGCCTTAATGAAAAACTGTTTTTT	CASSLHRGLNEKLFF
few	TRBJ2-7	.	TRBV3-1	TGTGCCAGCAGCAGAATGAGCTCCTACGAGCAGTACTTC	CASSRMSSYEQYF
.	TRBJ1-6	.	TRBV18	TGTGCCAGCTCGGCCCCATCAGGGGCGATTTATAATTCACCCCTCCACTTT	CASSAPSGAIYNSPLHF
many	TRBJ1-5	.	TRBV13	TGTGCCAGCAGCTTAGGACAGGCACGCAATCAGCCCCAGCATTTT	CASSLGQARNQPQHF
once	TRBJ2-4	.	TRBV28	TGTGCCAGCAATCCATCTCTAGCCAAAAACATTCAGTACTTC	CASNPSLAKNIQYF
few	TRBJ2-5	TRBD1	TRBV6-1	TGTGCCAGCAGCTTTGCCGGGACAGGGGGCCGAGAGACCCAGTACTTC	CASSFAGTGGRETQYF
many	TRBJ2-7	.	TRBV5-1	TGCGCCAGCAGCTTGGACCCAGTGCAAGCCTACGAGCAGTACTTC	CASSLDPVQAYEQYF
.	TRBJ2-5	.	TRBV5-1	TGCGCCAGCAGCTCTGGTGGGCCGGGGGAGACCCAGTACTTC	CASSSGGPGETQYF
.	TRBJ2-3	.	TRBV18	TGTGCCAGCTCACCTTTCTCAGGGGACACAGATACGCAGTATTTT	CASSPFSGDTDTQYF
.	TRBJ2-1	.	TRBV29-1	TGCAGCGTTCCAAGCTTGAGGGTTGGCGGGTTCGTGCAGTTCTTC	CSVPSLRVGGFVQFF
few	TRBJ1-2	.	TRBV10-3	TGTGCCATCAGTGAGGGAGGACAGAAGTATGGCTACACCTTC	CAISEGGQKYGYTF
many	TRBJ2-6	.	TRBV6-5	TGTGCCAGCAGTTACCGGACAGAATCTGGGGCCAACGTCCTGACTTTC	CASSYRTESGANVLTF
few	TRBJ1-3	.	TRBV28	TGTGCCAGCCTGGGGACCTTAGGGGGAAACACCATATATTTT	CASLGTLGGNTIYF
few	TRBJ2-2	.	TRBV25-1	TGTGCCAGCAGTGACCTGACAGGGAACACCGGGGAGCTGTTTTTT	CASSDLTGNTGELFF
many	TRBJ2-3	TRBD2	TRBV6-1	TGTGCCAGCAGTGAAGAGGGACTAGGGGGCACAGATACGCAGTATTTT	CASSEEGLGGTDTQYF
.	TRBJ2-1	TRBD2	TRBV6-1	TGTGCCAGCAGTGATCTAGCGGGTGGCCCCTTTGACAATGAGCAGTTCTTC	CASSDLAGGPFDNEQFF
.	TRBJ2-3	.	TRBV4-1	TGCGCCAGCAGCCAAGATGGACTTTCCACAGATACGCAGTATTTT	CASSQDGLSTDTQYF
few	TRBJ1-2	.	TRBV4-1	TGCGCCAGCAGCCTCTCGATGGGGCAGAACTATGGCTACACCTTC	CASSLSMGQNYGYTF
few	TRBJ2-1	TRBD2	TRBV24-1	TGTGCCACCGCTGGGCTAGCGGGATCTAAGTACAATGAGCAGTTCTTC	CATAGLAGSKYNEQFF
.	TRBJ2-2	TRBD1	TRBV5-1	TGCGCCAGCAGTCGAAGCCTACAGGGGGACCCAACCGGGGAGCTGTTTTTT	CASSRSLQGDPTGELFF
few	TRBJ2-3	TRBD2	TRBV6-1	TGTGCCAGCAGGGGCGGGAGTCCCACAGATACGCAGTATTTT	CASRGGSPTDTQYF
.	TRBJ2-5	TRBD1	TRBV6-1	TGTGCCAGCAGTGAATACAGGGGACAAGAGACCCAGTACTTC	CASSEYRGQETQYF
few	TRBJ2-3	TRBD2	TRBV13	TGTGCCAGCAGCCCCTTCGGGAGGGCAGGAGATACGCAGTATTTT	CASSPFGRAGDTQYF
many	TRBJ2-2	.	TRBV7-9	TGTGCCAGCAGCTTAGTGGGGGCAGGGTCCGTCGGGGAGCTGTTTTTT	CASSLVGAGSVGELFF
few	TRBJ1-2	TRBD1	TRBV5-1	TGCGCCAGCAGCCCCGGACAGGAGCCAAGCGTTGACTACACCTTC	CASSPGQEPSVDYTF
many	TRBJ2-3	TRBD2	TRBV11-3	TGTGCCAGCAGCTACGGGACTAGGAGCACAGATACGCAGTATTTT	CASSYGTRSTDTQYF
many	TRBJ1-2	.	TRBV20-1	TGCAGTGCTAGAAATAGAGGAACTAACTATGGCTACACCTTC	CSARNRGTNYGYTF
many	TRBJ2-1	TRBD2	TRBV11-2	TGTGCCAGCAGCTTAGATCCCCTAGCGGGAGGAGCGGATGAGCAGTTCTTC	CASSLDPLAGGADEQFF
many	TRBJ2-5	TRBD1	TRBV5-1	TGCGCCAGCAGCGGGGAGGGACAGGGGTTACCGGAGACCCAGTACTTC	CASSGEGQGLPETQYF
few	TRBJ2-7	TRBD1	TRBV3-1	TGTGCCAGCAGCCAAGACAGGGGGATACCCTACGAGCAGTACTTC	CASSQDRGIPYEQYF
many	TRBJ1-1	.	TRBV6-2/TRBV6-3	.	CASSYFGPLTEAFF
many	TRBJ2-7	TRBD2	TRBV7-3	TGTGCCAGCAGCTTAGGGGAGCGGGAGGACTACGAGCAGTACTTC	CASSLGEREDYEQYF
few	TRBJ2-7	TRBD2	TRBV19	TGTGCCAGTAGTATACTAGCGGGAGGTACCTACGAGCAGTACTTC	CASSILAGGTYEQYF
.	TRBJ2-3	.	TRBV7-3	TGTGCCAGCAGCGCCGACGGGTTTCCAAATACGCAGTATTTT	CASSADGFPNTQYF
few	TRBJ1-4	.	TRBV2	TGTGCCAGCATGTCAGGGAGGCGAACTAATGAAAAACTGTTTTTT	CASMSGRRTNEKLFF
many	TRBJ2-1	.	TRBV12-5	TGTGCTAGTGGTTTGTGGGACAATGAGCAGTTCTTC	CASGLWDNEQFF
many	TRBJ2-1	TRBD2	TRBV25-1	TGTGCCAGCAGTGAATCCCCATCAGCGGGAGGGCCCCACAATGAGCAGTTCTTC	CASSESPSAGGPHNEQFF